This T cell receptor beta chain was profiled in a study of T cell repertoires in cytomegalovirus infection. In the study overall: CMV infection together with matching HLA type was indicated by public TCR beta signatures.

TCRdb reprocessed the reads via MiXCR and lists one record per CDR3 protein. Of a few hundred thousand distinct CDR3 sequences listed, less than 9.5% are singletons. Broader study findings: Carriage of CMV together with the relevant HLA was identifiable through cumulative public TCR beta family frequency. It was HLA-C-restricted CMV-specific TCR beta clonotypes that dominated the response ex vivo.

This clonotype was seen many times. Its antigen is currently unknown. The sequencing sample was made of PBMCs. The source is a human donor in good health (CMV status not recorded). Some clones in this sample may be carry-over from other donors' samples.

This CDR3 is CASSQGAGGSYEQYF. CDR3 nucleotides: TGCGCCAGCAGCCAAGGGGCAGGGGGCTCCTACGAGCAGTACTTC. The gene calls are TRBV4-3 and TRBJ2-7, with TRBD1 identical over 7 bases. CDR1 and CDR2 from the germline V gene are LGHNA and YSLEER. The CDR3 is made up of 15 amino acids. Trimming at V came to 1 base and at J to 0 bases, leaving 3 bases not matched to a gene.